The present T cell receptor beta chain was sequenced within a study of shared clonotypes between healthy human individuals. Assay: immunoSEQ multiplex PCR; the TCRdb copy retains only in-frame clones and omits some. The table lists around 700,000 clones, about two thirds of them singletons. A remark on this clone: Distinct nucleotide sequences in the sample also encode this CDR3.

The clonotype was recovered from a woman in her twenties or thirties in good health. Sequencing was performed on memory CD4+ T cells sorted from blood. The subset: CD45RA-negative fraction.

For the CDR3, the DNA is TGTGCCAGCTCACGACAGGACGACACTGAAGCTTTCTTT. Translating gives CASSRQDDTEAFF. The chain combines TRBV18 with TRBJ1-1; TRBD1 is a possible D gene (6 bases). Germline-derived CDR1 and CDR2 are KGHSH and LQKENI. Trimming pared 4 bases from V and 3 bases from J, leaving 9 bases between. The CDR3 consists of 13 residues.